The rows below give T cell receptor beta chains drawn from one sample of a study of Graves' ophthalmopathy and Graves' hyperthyroidism. A single record per CDR3 protein comes from TCRdb applying MiXCR to the multiplex PCR reads. The table shows 350,000 or so distinct CDR3 sequences, with about a sixth occurring only once. The sequenced sample consisted of peripheral blood. Receptors were obtained from an adult man with Graves' ophthalmopathy. Each CDR3 is given with its conserved first and last residue. A D gene is named only where the DNA matches it firmly. Clone size is given for some rows only: seen once, a few or many times, or a class if the clone is expanded.

cdr3_nt	cdr3_aa	clone_size	j_call	v_call	d_call
TGTGCCAGCAGCTCAAACACCGGGGGGCTGTTTTTT	CASSSNTGGLFF	many	TRBJ2-2	TRBV7-3	NA
TGCAGTGCTAGGACAGGCGCTAATTCACCCCTCCACTTT	CSARTGANSPLHF	once	TRBJ1-6	TRBV20-1	NA
TGTGCCAGCAGCTTCTCGCTGGGACAGGGTGTCGAGCAGTACTTC	CASSFSLGQGVEQYF	many	TRBJ2-7	TRBV7-9	TRBD1
TGTGCCAGCAGTCAGACAGGGGCGCAGTACTTC	CASSQTGAQYF	many	TRBJ2-7	TRBV7-2	TRBD1
TGTGCCAGCAGCGCAGGGACCGGGTACGATAATTCACCCCTCCACTTT	CASSAGTGYDNSPLHF	many	TRBJ1-6	TRBV9	NA
TGTGCCAGCAGTCGCCAGGGGTCGGGCTCTGGGGCCAACGTCCTGACTTTC	CASSRQGSGSGANVLTF	many	TRBJ2-6	TRBV6-2/TRBV6-3	NA
TGTGCCAGCGCCAGAGAGGCAGGGAGCCGTTCACCCCTCCACTTT	CASAREAGSRSPLHF	many	TRBJ1-6	TRBV7-2	NA
TGTGCCAGCGACGCGGGGCTAGCGGGAGCAGAGACCCAGTACTTC	CASDAGLAGAETQYF	many	TRBJ2-5	TRBV2	TRBD2
TGTGCCAGCAGTCTCATCGGGACGTTCTATGGCTACAGCTTC	CASSLIGTFYGYSF	NA	TRBJ1-2	TRBV28	NA
TGTGCCAGCAGTTACGCCGGACAGGCGGGTGGCACAGATACGCAGTATTTT	CASSYAGQAGGTDTQYF	many	TRBJ2-3	TRBV6-5	TRBD1
TGTGCCAGCAGCCCGGACTATGGCTACACCTTC	CASSPDYGYTF	many	TRBJ1-2	TRBV12-3/TRBV12-4	NA
TGCGCCAGCAGCCAGGGAGGGGGGGGCTCCTACGAGCAGTACTTC	CASSQGGGGSYEQYF	many	TRBJ2-7	TRBV4-1	NA
TGTGCCAGCAGTACACCAGGATGGTCACCCCTCCACTTT	CASSTPGWSPLHF	many	TRBJ1-6	TRBV6-1	NA
TGTGCCAGCAGATCCCCGGGACAGGGGTATCCCGAGCAGTACTTC	CASRSPGQGYPEQYF	few	TRBJ2-7	TRBV6-1	TRBD1
TGTGCCAGCAGTTTAGTCGGGACAGGGACTCGCCCCCAGCATTTT	CASSLVGTGTRPQHF	many	TRBJ1-5	TRBV27	TRBD1
TGTGCCAGCAGCTTAGTTTCCCCACAGGGACCCCTCCACTACGAGCAGTACTTC	CASSLVSPQGPLHYEQYF	many	TRBJ2-7	TRBV11-2	NA
TGTGCCACCAGTGATTTAGGGGTCCGCGGGGCCGGGGAGCTGTTTTTT	CATSDLGVRGAGELFF	many	TRBJ2-2	TRBV24-1	NA
TGTGCCAGCGGCGACAGGGGAATGAACACTGAAGCTTTCTTT	CASGDRGMNTEAFF	many	TRBJ1-1	TRBV6-1	TRBD1
TGTGCCATCAGCCGATCCCAGACAGGGCTTCCCTACGAGCAGTACTTC	CAISRSQTGLPYEQYF	many	TRBJ2-7	TRBV10-3	TRBD1
TGTGCCAGCAGTCCCCTCGGGGCAGGGGGTCAGCCCCAGCATTTT	CASSPLGAGGQPQHF	NA	TRBJ1-5	TRBV27	TRBD1
TGTGCCAGCAATTCACCGGGACTGACACTATCCTACGAGCAGTTCTTC	CASNSPGLTLSYEQFF	NA	TRBJ2-1	TRBV6-2/TRBV6-3	NA
TGTGCCAGCAGCTTAGCAGGGACAGGGGATTTATCTGGAAACACCATATATTTT	CASSLAGTGDLSGNTIYF	many	TRBJ1-3	TRBV5-6	TRBD1
TGTGCCAGCTCAGGGAGACTAGCGGGAAAATACGAGCAGTACTTC	CASSGRLAGKYEQYF	many	TRBJ2-7	TRBV18	TRBD2
TGCGCCAGCAGCCTCGACGGGTCGACCTCTGGAAACACCATATATTTT	CASSLDGSTSGNTIYF	many	TRBJ1-3	TRBV5-1	NA
TGTGCCAGCAGCTTAATTAGCGGGGCCCAAGAGACCCAGTACTTC	CASSLISGAQETQYF	many	TRBJ2-5	TRBV11-1	TRBD2
TGCAGCGTCGTAGCACAGGGGCGCGGAGAGACCCAGTACTTC	CSVVAQGRGETQYF	many	TRBJ2-5	TRBV29-1	TRBD1
TGTGCCAGCAGCGTCCGGGACAGGGGCGACGAGCAGTACTTC	CASSVRDRGDEQYF	many	TRBJ2-7	TRBV9	TRBD1
TGCGCCAGCAGCTTGGATAGCGGTCAGCCCCAGCATTTT	CASSLDSGQPQHF	many	TRBJ1-5	TRBV5-1	NA
TGTGCCAGCAGCAAGGGGGTTCGGGATTCACCCCTCCACTTT	CASSKGVRDSPLHF	NA	TRBJ1-6	TRBV12-3/TRBV12-4	NA
TGTGCCAGCAGTTCAAACACCATATATTTT	CASSSNTIYF	NA	TRBJ1-3	TRBV28	NA
TGTGCCAGCACCCGTGGGGGTGGCTACACCTTC	CASTRGGGYTF	many	TRBJ1-2	TRBV6-1	NA
TGTGCCAGCAGCTTAGGGGTTGTCTACGAGCAGTACTTC	CASSLGVVYEQYF	many	TRBJ2-7	TRBV7-6	NA
TGCGCCAGCAGCCTCCAGGGGGGGCCCCCCTACGAGCAGTACTTC	CASSLQGGPPYEQYF	many	TRBJ2-7	TRBV4-3	NA
TGCAGTGCTAGTGGGACAGGAGACGGACTAGCGGGAGTCCCGGGAGAGCAGTACTTC	CSASGTGDGLAGVPGEQYF	many	TRBJ2-7	TRBV20-1	TRBD2
TGTGCCAGCAGGCGGCGGGAGCGGGGCTACGAGCAGTACTTC	CASRRRERGYEQYF	NA	TRBJ2-7	TRBV11-1	TRBD2
TGTGCCAGCAGTTTCACCGGACAGGGAAGTGGCGAGCAGTACTTC	CASSFTGQGSGEQYF	NA	TRBJ2-7	TRBV6-5	TRBD1
TGTGCCAGCAGTTGGGTCCAGAACACTGAAGCTTTCTTT	CASSWVQNTEAFF	NA	TRBJ1-1	TRBV28	NA
TGTGCCAGCAGTTCGGTACTAGGGGAGAATATTCAGTACTTC	CASSSVLGENIQYF	many	TRBJ2-4	TRBV6-5	NA